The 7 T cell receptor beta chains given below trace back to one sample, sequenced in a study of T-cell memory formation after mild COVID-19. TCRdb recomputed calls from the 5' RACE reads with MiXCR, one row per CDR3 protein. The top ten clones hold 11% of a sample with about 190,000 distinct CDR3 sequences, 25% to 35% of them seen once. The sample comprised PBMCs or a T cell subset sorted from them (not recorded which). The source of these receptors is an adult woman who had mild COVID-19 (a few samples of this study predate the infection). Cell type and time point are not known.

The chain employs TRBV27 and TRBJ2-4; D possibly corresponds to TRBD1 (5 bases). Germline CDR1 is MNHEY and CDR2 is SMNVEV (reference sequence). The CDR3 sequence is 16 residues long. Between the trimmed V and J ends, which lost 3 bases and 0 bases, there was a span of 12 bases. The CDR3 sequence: CASSLSRVLAKNIQYF. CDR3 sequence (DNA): TGTGCCAGCAGTTTGAGCAGGGTCCTAGCCAAAAACATTCAGTACTTC.

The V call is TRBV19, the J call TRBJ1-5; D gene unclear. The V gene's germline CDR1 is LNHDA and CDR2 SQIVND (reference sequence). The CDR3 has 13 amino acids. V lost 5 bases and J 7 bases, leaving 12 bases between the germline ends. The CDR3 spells CASSSGVRQPQHF. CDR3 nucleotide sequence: TGTGCCAGTAGTTCCGGGGTAAGGCAGCCCCAGCATTTT.

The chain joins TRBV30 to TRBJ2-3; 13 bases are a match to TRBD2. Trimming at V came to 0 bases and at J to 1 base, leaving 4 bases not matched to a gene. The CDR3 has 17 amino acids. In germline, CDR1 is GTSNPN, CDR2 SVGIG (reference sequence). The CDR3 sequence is CAWSVLAGGPGTDTQYF. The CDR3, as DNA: TGTGCCTGGAGTGTACTAGCGGGAGGGCCGGGCACAGATACGCAGTATTTT.

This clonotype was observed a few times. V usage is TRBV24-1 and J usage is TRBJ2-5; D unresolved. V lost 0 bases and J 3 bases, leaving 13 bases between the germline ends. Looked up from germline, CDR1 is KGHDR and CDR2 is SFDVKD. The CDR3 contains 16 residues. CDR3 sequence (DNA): TGTGCCACCAGTGATTTGAGGACGGATGGGAAAGAGACCCAGTACTTC. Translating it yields CATSDLRTDGKETQYF.

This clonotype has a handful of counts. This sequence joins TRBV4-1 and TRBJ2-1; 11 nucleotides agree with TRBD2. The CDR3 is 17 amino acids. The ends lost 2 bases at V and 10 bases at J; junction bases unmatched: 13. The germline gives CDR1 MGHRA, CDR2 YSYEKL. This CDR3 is CASSQTRLAGSIVEQFF. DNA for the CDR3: TGCGCCAGCAGCCAAACCCGACTAGCGGGGAGCATAGTAGAGCAGTTCTTC.

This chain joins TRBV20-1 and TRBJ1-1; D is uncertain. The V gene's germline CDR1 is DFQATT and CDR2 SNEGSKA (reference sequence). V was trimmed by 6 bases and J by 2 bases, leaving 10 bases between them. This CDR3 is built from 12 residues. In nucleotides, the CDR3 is TGCAGTGCCAAGGCGGCCAACACTGAAGCTTTCTTT. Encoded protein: CSAKAANTEAFF.

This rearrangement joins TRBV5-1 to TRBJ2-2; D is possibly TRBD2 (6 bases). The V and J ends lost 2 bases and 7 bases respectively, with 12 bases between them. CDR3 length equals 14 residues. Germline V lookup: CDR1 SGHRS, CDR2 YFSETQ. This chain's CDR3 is CASSFRRGGGELFF. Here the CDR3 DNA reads TGCGCCAGCAGCTTCCGAAGGGGAGGCGGGGAGCTGTTTTTT.